The text below deals with one TCR beta chain. The data were taken from a study of blood T cells in healthy people across ages. Then a second PCR, running about 6 to 11 cycles, was carried out with a sample-barcoded 5' primer and a J-beta primer mix. Via MiXCR, TCRdb re-called the 5' RACE reads, giving one row per CDR3 protein. The sample lists 500,000 to 700,000 distinct CDR3 sequences, about 30% occurring once. The sequenced sample consisted of blood. The clonotype originates from an elderly woman in good health.

CDR3 region: CSATRSYQETQYF. CDR3 nucleotides: TGCAGTGCTACACGCAGCTACCAAGAGACCCAGTACTTC. V is TRBV20-1 and J is TRBJ2-7; D gene unclear. The DNA matches TRBJ2-5 better at its end, which makes the J call doubtful. CDR3 length: 13 residues. Looked up from germline, CDR1 is DFQATT and CDR2 is SNEGSKA (reference sequence).